This T cell receptor (beta chain) derives from a study of a mutant IDH1 vaccine in newly diagnosed glioma (dated by TCRdb to 2020 to 2022). For context, the study as a whole: Patients received eight vaccinations in weeks 1, 3, 5, 7, 11, 15, 19 and 23, corresponding to visits V03 through V10. The roughly 33 treated patients were roughly 62% male and roughly 40% female, with a mean age of 40.4 years. For exploratory analyses, roughly 25 treated patients had longitudinal TCRB deep sequencing done wherever samples were available. Prior to enrollment, patients had been given standard therapy consisting of radiotherapy alone, temozolomide alone, or radiochemotherapy with temozolomide, with the combination given to most patients. Peripheral blood samples were drawn at six visits, namely V03 (baseline), V05, V07, V10, V12 and V13. In the chemotherapy-containing groups, vaccination started alongside temozolomide cycles, whereas in patients who had radiotherapy alone it started 4-6 weeks after radiotherapy. What the research found in general, with its limitations: Immune responses induced by the vaccine were seen in around 94% of patients across multiple MHC alleles. The authors stated that sample limitations prevented analyses of patient blood samples from being reproduced. Pseudoprogression appeared unrelated to alterations in the top peripheral T cell clonotypes detected by TCRB sequencing. Selection of PBMC samples for TCRB deep sequencing was based on availability.

With regard to this clone: Its specific antigen is unknown. No base quality values were provided; no much bigger clone lies one nucleotide off.

Preparation of the library involved the immunoSEQ multiplex PCR assay. Following the manufacturer's protocol, the hsTCRB Kit was used to amplify rearranged TCR beta chain sequences. An Illumina MiSeq was used to sequence the TCRB libraries. In the authors' own workflow: The proprietary platform of the kit vendor was used for demultiplexing, trimming and gene mapping. Imported from immuneACCESS, the table was reduced by TCRdb to in-frame sequences with V and J called. These copies leave out some clones; in studies compared against another copy, an unresolved V gene accounts for under half, and the cause of the remainder is not known. D and trimming come from the DNA, and the V and J calls and clone size come from that table. The sample contains fewer than 35,000 clones, approximately 88% of them found a single time. Together, the top ten hold approximately 2.4% of the sample. The time point label corresponds to: week 23, last vaccination. Every vaccine dose consisted of 300 ug of a 20-mer mutant IDH1 peptide in Montanide, administered subcutaneously together with topical imiquimod. Newly diagnosed WHO grade 3 or 4 IDH1-mutant astrocytomas showing loss of nuclear ATRX were present in the donors. The samples were drawn from NOA16, a multicentre, single-arm, open-label phase I trial in Germany that tested a mutant IDH1 peptide vaccine in humans for the first time. Genomic DNA for TCRB sequencing was isolated from EDTA blood with the DNeasy Blood and Tissue Kit.

CDR1 and CDR2 are drawn from the germline V gene: SGHNT, YENEEA. Reading from cysteine to phenylalanine, the CDR3 counts 16 amino acids. Only CDR3 DNA is held: 48 bases, read in frame from base 1. V is pruned by 5 bases and J by 6 bases, leaving 13 bases of the junction without a gene match. The source was PBMCs, collected from a glioma patient whose treatment included an IDH1 peptide vaccine. The chain employs TRBV11-3 and TRBJ2-3, with 8 middle bases fitting TRBD1. The sequence was collected from a middle-aged man with glioma. The DNA sequence follows: TGTGCCAGCAGCCTTGGAGGACAGGGAGCAACCGATACGCAGTATTTT. Protein translation: CASSLGGQGATDTQYF.